This TCR beta chain was identified during a study of blood T cell repertoires in COVID-19. Study context: From the United States, Italy and Spain came samples of acute and convalescent COVID-19. T cells, B-cell-depleted T cells, or PBMCs supplied cDNA or gDNA.

V lost 3 bases, J lost 2 bases, and 16 bases lay in between. Per the germline V gene, CDR1 is DFQATT and CDR2 is SNEGSKA (reference sequence). The CDR3 has 15 amino acids. Per the original data handling: Estimated nucleated cell counts came from reference gene primer amplification. Using immunoSEQ multiplex PCR, the repertoire was profiled, and TCRdb retains in-frame clones only, with some absent. D and trimming were read from the DNA, whereas the V and J calls and clone size are those reported in that table. The profile shows about 200,000 clones, approximately 81% of them singletons. Source material: peripheral blood. The sequence came from a woman aged 80 or older with acute or convalescent COVID-19. The chain carries TRBV20-1 and TRBJ1-1; D may be TRBD1 (6 bases). CDR3 sequence reads: CSASTGGARNTEAFF. In DNA, the CDR3 is TGCAGTGCTAGTACTGGGGGGGCGCGTAACACTGAAGCTTTCTTT.